This T cell receptor beta chain was profiled in a study of post-analysis software for immune sequencing data. Study at large: Disease trajectories encompassed relapsing-remitting, secondary progressive and progressive-relapsing multiple sclerosis. Study-wide points: Those with multiple sclerosis, the patient group, showed significantly lower normalized Chao1 diversity than controls. TRBV5-6, TRBV5-1 and TRBV20-1 belonged to a set of roughly 5 TRBV segments that were more frequent in patients than controls. By F measure, strong co-clustering occurred among samples prepared in the same batch.

The CDR3 has 15 amino acids. Germline V lookup: CDR1 SEHNR, CDR2 FQNEAQ (reference sequence). This clonotype appeared a few times. The antigen remains undetermined. Sequencing libraries made from TCR beta cDNA carried unique molecular identifiers. T cells numbering 1 to 10 million yielded cDNA molecules that totaled about 500,000. Each CDR3 protein gets one entry after TCRdb re-called the PCR reads with MiXCR. The sample holds 700,000 to 800,000 distinct CDR3 sequences, just under 30% seen once. V is TRBV7-9 and J is TRBJ2-5; 7 bases fit TRBD1. The end of the DNA is better explained by TRBJ2-7, so the J call may be wrong. The sample consisted of blood. The sequence was collected from a girl between 10 and 17 years old with multiple sclerosis. DNA for the CDR3: TGTGCCAGCAGCTTAGTGGACCAGGGGGTCTACGAGCAGTACTTC. This translates into CASSLVDQGVYEQYF.